The 19 T cell receptor beta chains presented below share a single source sample, sequenced in a study of T cells expressing NK-cell markers. TCRdb derives one entry per CDR3 protein from the 5' RACE reads, leaving out DNA. This sample's table has roughly 430,000 distinct CDR3 sequences. Sequenced input: blood T cells: a sorted CD56 or NKG2C T cell subset, CD4+ or CD8+ T cells, or bulk PBMC T cells (not recorded which). These receptors all come from a woman between 18 and 69 years old in good health.

The chain couples TRBV12-3 or TRBV12-4 to TRBJ2-2. The CDR3 totals 12 residues. This CDR3 reads CASSLGAGELFF.

The chain couples TRBV5-1 to TRBJ2-7; without DNA, the TCRdb call of TRBD1 cannot be checked. CDR1 is SGHRS and CDR2 is YFSETQ in the germline V gene. The CDR3 extends over 15 amino acids. The CDR3 region is CASSPIGGAGDEQYF.

The chain has TRBV7-3 and TRBJ2-1. Germline-derived CDR1 and CDR2 are SGHTA and FQGTGA. The CDR3 has 15 amino acids. The CDR3 loop reads CASSPYFGAYNEQFF.

The CDR3 loop is CSVLTGADYGYTF. V and J are TRBV29-1 and TRBJ1-2; absent DNA, TCRdb's TRBD1 call cannot be checked. CDR1 is SQVTM and CDR2 is ANQGSEA in the germline V gene. This CDR3 has 13 residues.

V is TRBV6-5 and J is TRBJ1-1. The CDR3 contains 11 residues. Germline lookup yields CDR1 MNHEY and CDR2 SVGAGI. The CDR3 spells CASRRNTEAFF.

V is TRBV2 and J is TRBJ2-5; checking the TCRdb D call of TRBD2 is not possible without DNA. Germline V gene sequence: CDR1 SNHLY, CDR2 FYNNEI. The CDR3 covers 15 residues. CDR3 region: CASSRRLSLQETQYF.

The CDR3 protein is CASSPGGMSGTEAFF. The chain is built from TRBV9 and TRBJ1-1. The CDR3 sequence is 15 residues long. Germline CDR1 and CDR2: SGDLS and YYNGEE. Full variable domain (missing parts from reference TRBV9 and TRBJ1-1): DSGVTQTPKHLITATGQRVTLRCSPRSGDLSVYWYQQSLDQGLQFLIQYYNGEERAKGNILERFSAQQFPDLHSELNLSSLELGDSALYFCASSPGGMSGTEAFFGQGTRLTVV.

V gene TRBV15 combines with J gene TRBJ2-5. Germline-derived CDR1 and CDR2 are LNHNV and YYDKDF (reference sequence). CDR3 length: 15 amino acids. CDR3 protein: CATSRDAGGQETQYF.

V is TRBV29-1 and J is TRBJ1-1. The CDR3 is 13 amino acids. The germline gives CDR1 SQVTM, CDR2 ANQGSEA. The chain's CDR3 is CSVVRNMNTEAFF.

This sequence joins TRBV24-1 and TRBJ1-1. The germline gives CDR1 KGHDR, CDR2 SFDVKD. The CDR3 is 13 residues long. The CDR3 loop reads CATSGLGNTEAFF.

V and J are TRBV6-2 or TRBV6-3 and TRBJ2-7; the TRBD2 assignment by TCRdb is unverifiable without DNA. The CDR3 sequence is 15 residues long. CDR1 is MNHEY, CDR2 SVGEGT, per germline. CDR3 region: CASSYGTSVTYEQYF.

The rearrangement joins TRBV20-1 to TRBJ1-3; no DNA is available, so the TRBD1 call from TCRdb remains unchecked. CDR1 and CDR2 (germline): DFQATT, SNEGSKA (reference sequence). CDR3 length: 16 residues. CDR3 loop: CSANTNLGGYGNTIYF.

This CDR3 reads CASSRPRGGTITEAFF. The chain links TRBV7-9 to TRBJ1-1. Per germline, CDR1 SEHNR and CDR2 FQNEAQ (reference sequence). The CDR3 has 16 amino acids.

The chain employs TRBV9 and TRBJ2-2; checking the TCRdb D call of TRBD2 is not possible without DNA. Germline V gene lookup returns CDR1 SGDLS and CDR2 YYNGEE. This CDR3 contains 15 residues. This chain's CDR3 is CASSVVALNTGELFF.

The gene calls are TRBV7-2 and TRBJ2-3; TCRdb designates TRBD2, a call that cannot be tested without DNA. The germline CDR1 and CDR2 sequences are SGHTA and FQGNSA. This CDR3 is 16 amino acids long. This CDR3 reads CASSLVMGGPSDTQYF.

CDR3 sequence: CASSQAGSGNTIYF. This chain joins TRBV4-1 and TRBJ1-3. Per germline, CDR1 MGHRA and CDR2 YSYEKL. There are 14 residues in the CDR3.

V is TRBV6-1 and J is TRBJ1-5; with no DNA, the TCRdb D assignment of TRBD1 cannot be verified. The germline V gene has CDR1 MNHNS and CDR2 SASEGT. The CDR3 runs 15 residues. The CDR3 is CASSGGTEATQPQHF.

The rearrangement uses TRBV28 and TRBJ2-1; TCRdb outputs TRBD1, but without DNA this stays unchecked. CDR3 length: 16 amino acids. From germline, CDR1 is MDHEN and CDR2 SYDVKM. CDR3 residues: CASSLISGAVHNEQFF.

The rearrangement uses TRBV20-1 and TRBJ2-2; TCRdb names TRBD2, which stays unverified in the absence of DNA. There are 15 residues in the CDR3. CDR1 is DFQATT and CDR2 is SNEGSKA in the germline V gene (reference sequence). The CDR3 sequence: CSARATSGSYGELFF.